Given below is one T cell receptor beta chain in context. The antigen remains unidentified. This CDR3 is built from 13 residues. CDR1 is MDHEN, CDR2 SYDVKM, per germline. V shed 8 bases and J shed 14 bases, with 22 bases lying between them. The data originate from a study of beta chain features in type 1 diabetes. Study context: Regarding age, gender and cell yields, patients proved similar to healthy donors. Study-wide results and caveats: A moderate, significant TCRB CDR3 shortening appeared in type 1 diabetes across four CD4+ subsets. Reduced insertions and increased deletions marked VDJ junctions in type 1 diabetes patients.

Expressed TCRB transcripts got sequenced, as all isolated RNA was reverse transcribed. This table comes from immunoSEQ multiplex PCR, and its TCRdb copy is limited to in-frame clones, with some not included. There are about 230,000 clones in the sample; about a sixth occur only once, and 0.07% to 0.095% lies in the top ten. This chain joins TRBV28 and TRBJ2-1; D unresolved. This clonotype was sampled from a man aged 25 to 45 with type 1 diabetes. Sample: naive CD4+ T cells from blood. The CDR3 is CASSQATVLKEFF. The CDR3, as DNA: TGTGCCAGCTCTCAGGCCACTGTGTTAAAGGAGTTCTTC.